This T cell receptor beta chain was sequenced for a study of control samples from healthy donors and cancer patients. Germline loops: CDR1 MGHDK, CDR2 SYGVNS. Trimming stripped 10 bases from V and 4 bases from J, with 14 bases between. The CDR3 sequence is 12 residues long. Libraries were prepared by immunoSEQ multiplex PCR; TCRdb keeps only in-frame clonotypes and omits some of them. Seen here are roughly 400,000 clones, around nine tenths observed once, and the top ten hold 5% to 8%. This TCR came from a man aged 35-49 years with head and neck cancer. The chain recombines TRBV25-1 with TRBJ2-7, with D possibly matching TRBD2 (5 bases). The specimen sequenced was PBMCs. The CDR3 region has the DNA TGTGCCACCAGCCTAGCCGGGTACGAGCAGTACTTC. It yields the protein CATSLAGYEQYF.